This TCR beta chain originates from a study of T cell responses to AZD1222 COVID-19 vaccine. Whole-study context: Samples with a second dose at about 4 or about 12 weeks were pooled together. General study points: Donors, mostly white British, included more females; clonal diversity was possibly underestimated. AZD1222 recipients seropositive at baseline numbered only 6 or 7. Spike-specific TCR breadth rose after two AZD1222 doses, and depth rose as well.

Notes on this clone: Its antigen is not known.

TCRdb keeps only in-frame clones here, not all; method: immunoSEQ multiplex PCR. The sample gives 120,000 to 150,000 clones, about 91% of which show up once; 1.4% is in the top ten. Per the germline V gene, CDR1 is MNHEY and CDR2 is SMNVEV (reference sequence). CDR3 size: 13 residues. V lost 4 bases and J 4 bases, leaving 10 bases between the germline ends. This receptor was identified in an adult in good health. The chain links TRBV27 to TRBJ1-1, with TRBD1 as a possible D gene (5 bases). The starting material was peripheral blood, obtained on day 0 of AZD1222 vaccination. The CDR3 is CASSWARGTEAFF. The CDR3 region has the DNA TGTGCCAGCAGTTGGGCGAGGGGCACTGAAGCTTTCTTT.